The 26 T cell receptor beta chains in this list originate from one sample, sequenced in a study of long-term antiretroviral therapy in people with HIV. Assay version v3.0 of immunoSEQ was used, and it was run at survey level. The repertoire was sequenced with immunoSEQ multiplex PCR; TCRdb's copy has only in-frame clones and lacks some. The repertoire holds fewer than 30,000 clones, with 70% to 90% as singletons. The sequences come from unsorted PBMCs, collected 3 years after starting antiretroviral therapy. These receptor sequences come from a man in his forties or fifties with HIV.

The chain recombines TRBV29-1 with TRBJ1-2; TRBD1 matches 10 bases. Trimming at V came to 6 bases and at J to 7 bases, leaving 5 bases not matched to a gene. The CDR3 spans 12 residues. Germline V gene data show CDR1 as SQVTM and CDR2 as ANQGSEA. The CDR3 DNA sequence: TGCAGCGTCGGACAGGGGGGTTCTGGCTACACCTTC. Amino acid sequence: CSVGQGGSGYTF. The full variable domain, with the rest looked up from reference TRBV29-1 and TRBJ1-2, is SAVISQKPSRDICQRGTSLTIQCQVDSQVTMMFWYRQQPGQSLTLIATANQGSEATYESGFVIDKFPISRPNLTFSTLTVSNMSPEDSSIYLCSVGQGGSGYTFGSGTRLTVV.

The chain's CDR3 is CASSIVGQGAGGYTF. The CDR3, as DNA: TGTGCCAGTAGTATAGTAGGGCAGGGGGCAGGAGGCTACACCTTC. The chain carries TRBV19 and TRBJ1-2; 8 bases map to TRBD1. Germline trimming cut 1 base from V and 8 bases from J; bases unmatched to any gene: 9. The CDR3 is 15 amino acids. Germline V gives CDR1 LNHDA, CDR2 SQIVND (reference sequence).

The chain combines TRBV30 with TRBJ2-7; D possibly corresponds to TRBD1 (6 bases). The CDR3 is 15 residues long. V shed 4 bases and J shed 6 bases, with 22 bases lying between them. Germline V gene data show CDR1 as GTSNPN and CDR2 as SVGIG (reference sequence). The CDR3 DNA reads TGTGCCTGGAATCTGGGGGCAGCCCAAAAGGGCGAGCAGTACTTC. This gives the protein CAWNLGAAQKGEQYF.

This rearrangement joins TRBV5-1 to TRBJ2-7, with D tentatively TRBD1 (8 bases). Trimming pared 0 bases from V and 6 bases from J, leaving 16 bases between. This CDR3 comprises 15 residues. The germline V gene encodes CDR1 SGHRS and CDR2 YFSETQ. The CDR3 spells CASSLGYTGGGEQYF. The CDR3 DNA is TGCGCCAGCAGCTTGGGATACACAGGGGGGGGCGAGCAGTACTTC.

The chain employs TRBV18 and TRBJ2-5, with TRBD2 matching 7 bases. Trimming at V came to 3 bases and at J to 1 base, leaving 5 bases not matched to a gene. CDR3 length: 15 residues. Germline V gene data show CDR1 as KGHSH and CDR2 as LQKENI. The CDR3 region is CASSPSGLVQETQYF. CDR3 bases: TGTGCCAGCTCACCCTCCGGACTAGTCCAAGAGACCCAGTACTTC.

This clone was detected only once. The chain is built from TRBV2 and TRBJ2-7; 9 bases fit TRBD1. Germline loops: CDR1 SNHLY, CDR2 FYNNEI. CDR3 size: 14 residues. Trimming took 5 bases from V and 1 from J; bases not matched to a gene: 3. CDR3 loop: CASSQTGGSYEQYF. The CDR3 coding sequence is TGTGCCAGCAGTCAGACAGGGGGGTCCTACGAGCAGTACTTC. Full variable domain (rest looked up from reference TRBV2 and TRBJ2-7): EPEVTQTPSHQVTQMGQEVILRCVPISNHLYFYWYRQILGQKVEFLVSFYNNEISEKSEIFDDQFSVERPDGSNFTLKIRSTKLEDSAMYFCASSQTGGSYEQYFGPGTRLTVT.

V gene TRBV7-2 combines with J gene TRBJ2-5, with 12 bases identical to TRBD2. V lost 5 bases, J lost 7 bases, and 11 bases stayed unmatched. The length of the CDR3 is 16 residues. Germline assignment: CDR1 SGHTA and CDR2 FQGNSA. CDR3 sequence: CASSPGLTSGGATQYF. CDR3 DNA: TGTGCCAGCAGCCCGGGCCTGACTAGCGGGGGAGCGACCCAGTACTTC.

V gene TRBV19 combines with J gene TRBJ1-5, with 7 bases fitting TRBD1. Trimming took 9 bases from V and 1 from J; bases not matched to a gene: 18. Germline CDR1 LNHDA, CDR2 SQIVND (reference sequence). This CDR3 comprises 18 residues. The CDR3 DNA follows: TGTGCCAGCGACCCCGGGACAGAATCTATAGAAAGCAATCAGCCCCAGCATTTT. This translates into CASDPGTESIESNQPQHF.

The rearrangement uses TRBV4-2 and TRBJ2-1; a weak D match, TRBD2 (6 bases). This CDR3 has 13 residues. Trimming pared 1 base from V and 12 bases from J, leaving 13 bases between. From germline, CDR1 is LGHNA and CDR2 YNFKEQ. The CDR3 DNA reads as TGTGCCAGCAGCCAAGGAGGGACTTGGGGGCAGTTCTTC. Protein: CASSQGGTWGQFF.

This CDR3 is CASSPSRSRNTEAFF. The CDR3 nucleotides read TGTGCCAGCAGCCCTAGCAGGTCCAGAAACACTGAAGCTTTCTTT. V gene TRBV28 combines with J gene TRBJ1-1; D not certain. The CDR3 covers 15 residues. CDR1 and CDR2 (germline): MDHEN, SYDVKM. V was pared by 6 bases and J by 2 bases, with 16 bases between.

The V and J genes are TRBV13 and TRBJ2-5; a possible D gene is TRBD2 (7 bases). Germline CDR1 and CDR2: PRHDT and FYEKMQ (reference sequence). The CDR3 runs to 16 residues. The V gene lost 0 bases and the J gene lost 5 bases, with 16 bases spanning the gap. Here the CDR3 reads CASSLGKGGPPETQYF. The CDR3 nucleotides are TGTGCCAGCAGCTTAGGGAAGGGGGGGCCCCCGGAGACCCAGTACTTC.

The rearrangement joins TRBV5-8 to TRBJ2-1, with a weak D call TRBD1 (6 bases). CDR3 size: 15 residues. Trimming pared 4 bases from V and 6 bases from J, leaving 17 bases between. The germline CDR1 and CDR2 sequences are SGHTS and YDEGEE. The CDR3 region has the DNA TGTGCCAGCAGCCGGGTGGGGACATACGGCAATGAGCAGTTCTTC. This gives the protein CASSRVGTYGNEQFF.

J is TRBJ2-3 and V is TRBV7-2; D is ambiguous. V was pared by 5 bases and J by 4 bases, with 7 bases between. The CDR3 totals 12 residues. The germline gives CDR1 SGHTA, CDR2 FQGNSA. CDR3 residues: CASSPVADTQYF. The CDR3 DNA follows: TGTGCCAGCAGCCCAGTTGCAGATACGCAGTATTTT. Filled out from reference TRBV7-2 and TRBJ2-3, the complete variable domain reads GAGVSQSPSNKVTEKGKDVELRCDPISGHTALYWYRQSLGQGLEFLIYFQGNSAPDKSGLPSDRFSAERTGGSVSTLTIQRTQQEDSAVYLCASSPVADTQYFGPGTRLTVL.

The chain carries TRBV6-5 and TRBJ2-1; 7 positions agree with TRBD1. The trim removed 5 bases at V and 0 bases at J, leaving 4 bases unmatched. This CDR3 is built from 15 residues. Looked up from germline, CDR1 is MNHEY and CDR2 is SVGAGI. The CDR3 DNA follows: TGTGCCAGCAGTCCGGACAGGAGCTCCTACAATGAGCAGTTCTTC. It codes for CASSPDRSSYNEQFF.

The chain employs TRBV28 and TRBJ2-5, with D possibly being TRBD2 (6 bases). CDR3 length equals 15 residues. V was cut by 3 bases and J by 1 base, with 12 bases left in between. Germline CDR1 MDHEN, CDR2 SYDVKM. CDR3 protein: CASSFGGLAQETQYF. CDR3 nucleotide sequence: TGTGCCAGCAGTTTTGGGGGACTGGCCCAAGAGACCCAGTACTTC.

This clone was detected only a few times. This sequence joins TRBV19 and TRBJ2-7, with 10 bases aligning to TRBD2. The V gene end was trimmed by 4 bases and the J gene end by 2 bases; junction bases not matched to a gene: 5. CDR1 is LNHDA and CDR2 is SQIVND in the germline V gene (reference sequence). CDR3 length: 15 residues. As DNA, the CDR3 is TGTGCCAGTAGTACCTCCCTAGCGGGGGCCTACGAGCAGTACTTC. It translates to CASSTSLAGAYEQYF.

The rearrangement links TRBV11-1 to TRBJ2-5; D is unresolved. Trimming cost V 5 bases and J 4 bases, with 8 bases left between them. The CDR3 has 12 residues. Germline V gives CDR1 SGHAT, CDR2 FQDESV (reference sequence). The CDR3 DNA is TGTGCCAGCAGCATTTACGGAGAGACCCAGTACTTC. Translating gives CASSIYGETQYF.

This rearrangement joins TRBV15 to TRBJ1-4, with D uncertain. CDR3 size: 17 residues. Germline loops: CDR1 LNHNV, CDR2 YYDKDF (reference sequence). Trimming removed 6 bases from V and 7 bases from J, with 24 bases in between. The DNA of the CDR3 is TGTGCCACCAGAGATGGTCACCATGGAGGGCAGAGTGAAAAACTGTTTTTT. Its protein product is CATRDGHHGGQSEKLFF. Full variable domain (missing parts from reference TRBV15 and TRBJ1-4): DAMVIQNPRYQVTQFGKPVTLSCSQTLNHNVMYWYQQKSSQAPKLLFHYYDKDFNNEADTPDNFQSRRPNTSFCFLDIRSPGLGDTAMYLCATRDGHHGGQSEKLFFGSGTQLSVL.

This clone has only a few counts. This chain connects TRBV7-9 to TRBJ1-2, with 10 bases matching TRBD1. The CDR3 consists of 13 residues. The germline V gene has CDR1 SEHNR and CDR2 FQNEAQ (reference sequence). The J segment lost 12 bases and the V segment lost 4 bases, leaving 8 bases of the junction unmatched. The CDR3 loop is CASSSPGTGANTF. In nucleotides, the CDR3 is TGTGCCAGCAGCTCCCCCGGGACAGGGGCCAACACCTTC.

The chain employs TRBV5-5 and TRBJ1-2, with no clear D. Germline assignment: CDR1 SGHKS and CDR2 YYEKEE (reference sequence). This CDR3 region has 13 residues. V lost 4 bases to trimming and J lost 4 bases, with 11 bases between them. The CDR3 region has the DNA TGTGCCAGCAGCCTGGATCCTTCCTATGGCTACACCTTC. It encodes CASSLDPSYGYTF.

The V gene is TRBV5-1, the J gene TRBJ2-1, with D maybe TRBD1 (6 bases). The CDR3 totals 15 residues. Trimming stripped 2 bases from V and 7 bases from J, with 16 bases between. The germline gives CDR1 SGHRS, CDR2 YFSETQ. The CDR3 coding sequence is TGCGCCAGCAGCTTTTATTCACAGGGCGGGAATGAGCAGTTCTTC. This translates into CASSFYSQGGNEQFF.

The genes are TRBV9 and TRBJ2-1; 9 nucleotides match TRBD1. The CDR3 contains 16 residues. CDR1 and CDR2 from the germline V gene are SGDLS and YYNGEE. J lost 4 bases, V lost 0 bases, and 5 bases had no gene match. The CDR3 spells CASSVGQGETYNEQFF. The CDR3, as DNA: TGTGCCAGCAGCGTAGGACAGGGGGAAACTTACAATGAGCAGTTCTTC.

This CDR3 reads CATRGTSLYSGNTIYF. The CDR3 bases are TGTGCCACCAGGGGAACCAGTCTTTACTCTGGAAACACCATATATTTT. The chain combines TRBV15 with TRBJ1-3; D unresolved. Germline loops: CDR1 LNHNV, CDR2 YYDKDF (reference sequence). The V gene lost 6 bases and the J gene lost 0 bases, with 15 bases spanning the gap. This CDR3 has 16 residues.

This clone appeared once. V is TRBV5-1 and J is TRBJ1-6, with a possible D match to TRBD1 (6 bases). Trimming removed 4 bases from V and 4 bases from J, with 9 bases in between. Per the germline V gene, CDR1 is SGHRS and CDR2 is YFSETQ. This CDR3 has 14 residues. The CDR3, as DNA: TGCGCCAGCAGCGAGGGGGTGTATAATTCACCCCTCCACTTT. This codes for CASSEGVYNSPLHF.

CDR3 nucleotides: TGTGCCAGCAGCCCCTTGGGATTCGGCGGGCAAGAGACCCAGTACTTC. Amino acid sequence: CASSPLGFGGQETQYF. This chain links TRBV5-4 with TRBJ2-5, with a weak D call TRBD2 (5 bases). Per the germline V gene, CDR1 is SGHNT and CDR2 is YYREEE (reference sequence). There are 16 residues in the CDR3. V shed 4 bases and J shed 2 bases, with 18 bases lying between them.

This clone was counted a single time. The chain recombines TRBV2 with TRBJ2-7, with D possibly TRBD1 on 6 matching bases. CDR3 size: 14 residues. CDR1 and CDR2 from the germline V gene are SNHLY and FYNNEI. V was trimmed by 5 bases and J by 2 bases, leaving 13 bases between them. The CDR3 bases are TGTGCCAGCAGTCCGACGACAGGACCCTACGAGCAGTACTTC. Its translation is CASSPTTGPYEQYF. The full variable domain, in which reference TRBV2 and TRBJ2-7 provide the parts outside the CDR3, is EPEVTQTPSHQVTQMGQEVILRCVPISNHLYFYWYRQILGQKVEFLVSFYNNEISEKSEIFDDQFSVERPDGSNFTLKIRSTKLEDSAMYFCASSPTTGPYEQYFGPGTRLTVT.